Below, 23 T cell receptor beta chains from the same sample are listed, as sequenced in a study of T cell responses to AZD1222 COVID-19 vaccine. Data came from immunoSEQ multiplex PCR; TCRdb stores just in-frame clones and leaves some out. The data hold around 130,000 clones, with about 93% observed a single time. Sequencing used peripheral blood, obtained on day 0 of AZD1222 vaccination. Source of these receptors: an adult in good health.

The chain uses TRBV19 and TRBJ2-3; 8 bases line up with TRBD1. Germline-derived CDR1 and CDR2 are LNHDA and SQIVND (reference sequence). Germline trimming cut 5 bases from V and 0 bases from J; bases unmatched to any gene: 4. This CDR3 has 15 residues. The CDR3 loop reads CASSPTGGSTDTQYF. The DNA for the CDR3 is TGTGCCAGTAGTCCTACAGGGGGAAGCACAGATACGCAGTATTTT.

V and J are TRBV5-1 and TRBJ2-7, with D possibly TRBD1 on 6 matching bases. Between the trimmed V and J ends, which lost 1 base and 4 bases, there was a span of 12 bases. The CDR3 totals 14 residues. In germline, CDR1 is SGHRS, CDR2 YFSETQ. CDR3 amino acids: CASSLQGLFYEQYF. CDR3 nucleotide sequence: TGCGCCAGCAGCTTGCAGGGGCTATTTTACGAGCAGTACTTC.

This clone has only a few counts. The J gene is TRBJ1-4, the V gene TRBV11-1, with D hard to call. The germline gives CDR1 SGHAT, CDR2 FQDESV (reference sequence). Trimming pared 5 bases from V and 7 bases from J, leaving 17 bases between. The CDR3 is 15 amino acids. CDR3 loop: CASSALGGLGEKLFF. In nucleotides, the CDR3 is TGTGCCAGCAGCGCTCTGGGAGGGCTGGGTGAAAAACTGTTTTTT. Using reference TRBV11-1 and TRBJ1-4 for the parts outside the CDR3, the full variable domain is EAEVAQSPRYKITEKSQAVAFWCDPISGHATLYWYRQILGQGPELLVQFQDESVVDDSQLPKDRFSAERLKGVDSTLKIQPAELGDSAMYLCASSALGGLGEKLFFGSGTQLSVL.

The chain is built from TRBV2 and TRBJ1-1, with a weak D call TRBD1 (6 bases). Germline-derived CDR1 and CDR2 are SNHLY and FYNNEI. The CDR3 has 13 amino acids. The V end was cut by 6 bases, the J end by 0 bases, with 8 bases between. CDR3 nucleotides: TGTGCCAGCAGGCAGGGGATGAACACTGAAGCTTTCTTT. Amino acids: CASRQGMNTEAFF. The whole variable domain, remainder taken from reference TRBV2 and TRBJ1-1, is EPEVTQTPSHQVTQMGQEVILRCVPISNHLYFYWYRQILGQKVEFLVSFYNNEISEKSEIFDDQFSVERPDGSNFTLKIRSTKLEDSAMYFCASRQGMNTEAFFGQGTRLTVV.

A single count supports this clone. The chain has TRBV24-1 and TRBJ2-3, with D perhaps being TRBD1 or TRBD2 (5 bases each). Germline V CDR1 and CDR2: KGHDR, SFDVKD. V lost 1 base and J 0 bases, leaving 7 bases between the germline ends. The CDR3 length is 15 residues. DNA of the CDR3: TGTGCCACCAGTGATTTCCGGGGCAGCACAGATACGCAGTATTTT. It encodes CATSDFRGSTDTQYF.

This chain joins TRBV5-1 and TRBJ1-1; D uncertain. This CDR3 spans 14 amino acids. The V end was cut by 0 bases, the J end by 0 bases, with 6 bases between. Germline V gene data show CDR1 as SGHRS and CDR2 as YFSETQ. The CDR3 loop is CASSLEGLNTEAFF. CDR3 coding DNA: TGCGCCAGCAGCTTGGAAGGGTTGAACACTGAAGCTTTCTTT.

The rearrangement links TRBV7-9 to TRBJ1-5; D possibly corresponds to TRBD1 (6 bases). Between the trimmed V and J ends, which lost 0 bases and 4 bases, there was a span of 16 bases. The CDR3 runs to 17 residues. Germline loops: CDR1 SEHNR, CDR2 FQNEAQ (reference sequence). The CDR3, as DNA: TGTGCCAGCAGCTTAGCTACCCCCGGGACACGGAATCAGCCCCAGCATTTT. Its protein is CASSLATPGTRNQPQHF.

Here the CDR3 DNA reads TGTGCCAGTGGGGGAGCGAACACTGAAGCTTTCTTT. Protein sequence: CASGGANTEAFF. The chain employs TRBV19 and TRBJ1-1, with D possibly TRBD1 on 5 matching bases. Trimming shortened V by 8 bases and J by 1 base, and 8 bases separated the two germline ends. The CDR3 covers 12 residues. Germline values: CDR1 LNHDA, CDR2 SQIVND (reference sequence).

This sequence joins TRBV4-2 and TRBJ2-2; 7 nucleotides match TRBD1. The CDR3 is 15 amino acids. CDR1 is LGHNA and CDR2 is YNFKEQ in the germline V gene. After removal of 5 bases from V and 4 bases from J, the junction contained 7 bases not matched to a gene. The CDR3, as DNA: TGTGCCAGCAGCTATAATACAGGGGCCACCGGGGAGCTGTTTTTT. It is translated as CASSYNTGATGELFF.

In DNA, the CDR3 is TGCGCCAGCAGTGAGACTAGCAGAACCTACAATGAGCAGTTCTTC. Translation: CASSETSRTYNEQFF. V is TRBV10-2 and J is TRBJ2-1, with D maybe TRBD2 (6 bases). The V and J ends lost 2 bases and 2 bases respectively, with 10 bases between them. Germline V CDR1 and CDR2: WSHSY, SAAADI. The CDR3 is 15 residues long.

This sequence joins TRBV30 and TRBJ2-3; D gene uncertain. The germline gives CDR1 GTSNPN, CDR2 SVGIG (reference sequence). This CDR3 is built from 14 residues. The V end lost 2 bases, the J end lost 1 base, and 10 bases lay between the germline ends. CDR3 sequence (DNA): TGTGCCTGGAGTTTACGGTGGGGCACAGATACGCAGTATTTT. This codes for CAWSLRWGTDTQYF. Variable domain in full (rest from reference TRBV30 and TRBJ2-3): SQTIHQWPATLVQPVGSPLSLECTVEGTSNPNLYWYRQAAGRGLQLLFYSVGIGQISSEVPQNLSASRPQDRQFILSSKKLLLSDSGFYLCAWSLRWGTDTQYFGPGTRLTVL.

This clone is a singleton in its sample. The V and J genes are TRBV7-7 and TRBJ2-7, with 10 bases that match TRBD2. CDR3 size: 15 residues. J gave up 0 bases and V 5 bases, and 4 bases lay outside the gene matches. Germline CDR1 reads SSHAT; CDR2 reads FNYEAQ (reference sequence). The CDR3 spells CASSPTSGPSYEQYF. For the CDR3, the DNA is TGTGCCAGCAGCCCGACTAGCGGGCCCTCCTACGAGCAGTACTTC.

This chain connects TRBV5-8 to TRBJ2-5, with 7 bases that match TRBD1. The germline V gene encodes CDR1 SGHTS and CDR2 YDEGEE. With V trimmed by 0 bases and J by 5 bases, 4 bases remained unmatched. CDR3 size: 14 residues. CDR3 DNA: TGTGCCAGCAGCTTGGGACAGGGCATGGAGACCCAGTACTTC. Residues: CASSLGQGMETQYF.

The chain links TRBV7-9 to TRBJ1-1, with TRBD1 matching 7 bases. The CDR3 is 12 residues long. Germline V gene data show CDR1 as SEHNR and CDR2 as FQNEAQ (reference sequence). Losses at the gene ends were 5 bases for V and 6 bases for J; bases not matched to a gene: 3. CDR3: CASSPGTAEAFF. The CDR3 DNA is TGTGCCAGCAGCCCCGGGACAGCTGAAGCTTTCTTT.

This sequence joins TRBV5-5 and TRBJ2-7; 9 positions agree with TRBD1. Germline V gene data show CDR1 as SGHKS and CDR2 as YYEKEE (reference sequence). J lost 3 bases, V lost 2 bases, and 15 bases had no gene match. This CDR3 has 18 residues. CDR3 sequence: CASSFRIGTGRPLYEQYF. The CDR3 DNA sequence: TGTGCCAGCAGCTTCCGTATCGGGACAGGGCGCCCCCTCTACGAGCAGTACTTC.

CDR3 region: CASNVQGAYEQYF. The CDR3 bases are TGCGCCAGCAACGTACAGGGGGCGTACGAGCAGTACTTC. This chain uses TRBV4-1 with TRBJ2-7; 9 nucleotides align to TRBD1. V gave up 7 bases and J gave up 4 bases; unmatched junction bases: 5. The CDR3 length is 13 residues. Germline CDR1 MGHRA, CDR2 YSYEKL.

The CDR3 DNA reads as TGTGCCAGCAGTTTATCGAAGTGGAGGGAGCTGTTTTTT. Protein product: CASSLSKWRELFF. The chain carries TRBV27 and TRBJ2-2, with no clear D. This CDR3 region has 13 residues. Per germline, CDR1 MNHEY and CDR2 SMNVEV (reference sequence). The V end was cut by 0 bases, the J end by 9 bases, with 8 bases between.

The chain recombines TRBV6-6 with TRBJ1-1; D is unclear. Looked up from germline, CDR1 is MNHNY and CDR2 is SVGAGI (reference sequence). The CDR3 runs 12 residues. Trimming pared 6 bases from V and 10 bases from J, leaving 15 bases between. The CDR3 reads CASRKDPAGAFF. CDR3 bases: TGTGCCAGCAGGAAAGACCCCGCGGGAGCTTTCTTT.

This chain's CDR3 is CASSPARGVTGQETQYF. The CDR3 nucleotides read TGTGCCAGCAGCCCCGCTCGAGGGGTCACCGGTCAAGAGACCCAGTACTTC. The gene calls are TRBV7-9 and TRBJ2-5, with D perhaps matching TRBD1 or TRBD2 (5 bases each). V dropped 5 bases and J dropped 2 bases, with 21 bases sitting between them. This CDR3 is built from 17 residues. CDR1 and CDR2 (germline): SEHNR, FQNEAQ (reference sequence).

The chain carries TRBV30 and TRBJ1-6, with D unclear. CDR1 and CDR2 from the germline V gene are GTSNPN and SVGIG (reference sequence). The CDR3 length is 13 residues. V lost 1 base and J 9 bases, leaving 10 bases between the germline ends. CDR3 in amino acids: CAWSGGTVSPLHF. As DNA, the CDR3 is TGTGCCTGGAGTGGCGGCACTGTTTCACCCCTCCACTTT.

The J gene is TRBJ1-3, the V gene TRBV12-5, with D uncertain. Germline V gene lookup returns CDR1 LGHNT and CDR2 FRNRAP. V gave up 6 bases and J gave up 2 bases, with 5 bases separating them. This CDR3 comprises 12 residues. This CDR3 is CASGSAGNTIYF. Written as DNA, the CDR3 is TGTGCTAGTGGCTCAGCTGGAAACACCATATATTTT.

V gene TRBV7-9 combines with J gene TRBJ1-1, with 8 bases identical to TRBD1. From germline, CDR1 is SEHNR and CDR2 FQNEAQ (reference sequence). The CDR3 has 15 amino acids. After removal of 4 bases from V and 1 base from J, the junction contained 5 bases not matched to a gene. This CDR3 is CASSSGQGGNTEAFF. The CDR3 nucleotides are TGTGCCAGCAGCTCTGGACAGGGAGGGAACACTGAAGCTTTCTTT.

J is TRBJ2-1 and V is TRBV2; no clear D gene. V was pared by 7 bases and J by 3 bases, with 4 bases between. CDR1 and CDR2 (germline): SNHLY, FYNNEI. This CDR3 has 11 amino acids. CDR3 protein: CASIYYNEQFF. The CDR3 DNA follows: TGTGCCAGCATCTACTACAATGAGCAGTTCTTC.